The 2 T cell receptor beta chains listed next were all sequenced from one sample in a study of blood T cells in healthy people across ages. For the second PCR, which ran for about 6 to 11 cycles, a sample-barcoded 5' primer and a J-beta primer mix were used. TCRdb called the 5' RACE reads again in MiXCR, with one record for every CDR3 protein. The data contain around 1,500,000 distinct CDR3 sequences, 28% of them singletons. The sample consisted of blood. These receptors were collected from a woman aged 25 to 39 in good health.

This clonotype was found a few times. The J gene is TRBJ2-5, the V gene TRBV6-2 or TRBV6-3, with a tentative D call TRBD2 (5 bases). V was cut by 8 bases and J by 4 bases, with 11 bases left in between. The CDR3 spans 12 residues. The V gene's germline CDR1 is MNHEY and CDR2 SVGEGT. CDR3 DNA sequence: TGTGCCAGCGGAACTAGTTTAGAGACCCAGTACTTC. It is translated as CASGTSLETQYF.

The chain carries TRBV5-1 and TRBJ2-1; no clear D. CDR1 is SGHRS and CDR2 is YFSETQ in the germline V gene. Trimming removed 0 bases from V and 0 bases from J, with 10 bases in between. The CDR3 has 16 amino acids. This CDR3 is CASSLVRPSSYNEQFF. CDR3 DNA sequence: TGCGCCAGCAGCTTGGTCCGCCCTAGCTCCTACAATGAGCAGTTCTTC.